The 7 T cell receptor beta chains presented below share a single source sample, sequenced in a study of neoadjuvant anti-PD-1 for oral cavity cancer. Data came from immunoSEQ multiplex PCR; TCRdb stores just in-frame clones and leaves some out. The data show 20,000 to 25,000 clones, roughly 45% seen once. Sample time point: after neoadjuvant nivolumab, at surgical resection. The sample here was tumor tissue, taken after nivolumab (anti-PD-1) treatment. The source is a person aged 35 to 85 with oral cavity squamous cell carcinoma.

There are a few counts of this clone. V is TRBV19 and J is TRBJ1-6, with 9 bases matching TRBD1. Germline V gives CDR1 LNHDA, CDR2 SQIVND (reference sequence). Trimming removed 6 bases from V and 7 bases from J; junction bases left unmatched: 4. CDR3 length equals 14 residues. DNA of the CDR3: TGTGCCAGTAGAGGACAGGGGACGAATTCACCCCTCCACTTT. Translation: CASRGQGTNSPLHF.

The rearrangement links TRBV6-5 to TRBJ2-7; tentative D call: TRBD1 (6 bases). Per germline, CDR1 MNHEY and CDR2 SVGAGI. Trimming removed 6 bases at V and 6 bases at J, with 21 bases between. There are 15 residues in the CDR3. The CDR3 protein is CASRGVEQGGFEQYF. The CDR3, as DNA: TGTGCCAGCAGGGGGGTAGAACAGGGTGGATTCGAGCAGTACTTC.

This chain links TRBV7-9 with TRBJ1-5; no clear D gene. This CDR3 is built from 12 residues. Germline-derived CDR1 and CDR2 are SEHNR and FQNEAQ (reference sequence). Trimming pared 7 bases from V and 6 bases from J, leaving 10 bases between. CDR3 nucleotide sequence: TGTGCCAGCACCGAGGACGCTCAGCCCCAGCATTTT. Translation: CASTEDAQPQHF. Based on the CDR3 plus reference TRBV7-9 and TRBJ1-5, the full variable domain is DTGVSQNPRHKITKRGQNVTFRCDPISEHNRLYWYRQTLGQGPEFLTYFQNEAQLEKSRLLSDRFSAERPKGSFSTLEIQRTEQGDSAMYLCASTEDAQPQHFGDGTRLSIL.

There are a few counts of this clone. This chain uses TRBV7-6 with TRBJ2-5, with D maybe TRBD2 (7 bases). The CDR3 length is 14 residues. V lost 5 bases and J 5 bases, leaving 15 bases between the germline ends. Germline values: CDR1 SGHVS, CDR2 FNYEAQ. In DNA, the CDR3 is TGTGCCAGCAGCCCCCCAGGGGAGGGGGAGACCCAGTACTTC. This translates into CASSPPGEGETQYF.

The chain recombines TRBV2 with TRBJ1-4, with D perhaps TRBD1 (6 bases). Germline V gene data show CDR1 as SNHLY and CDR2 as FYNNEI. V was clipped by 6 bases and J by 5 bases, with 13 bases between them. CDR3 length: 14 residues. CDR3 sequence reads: CASRLTGLNEKLFF. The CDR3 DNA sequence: TGTGCCAGCAGACTAACAGGGTTGAATGAAAAACTGTTTTTT.

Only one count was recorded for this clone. The CDR3 DNA is TGTGCCAGCAGCCCTGACAGGGGTGGCTCACCCCTCCACTTT. Amino acid sequence: CASSPDRGGSPLHF. This sequence joins TRBV5-4 and TRBJ1-6; 8 bases agree with TRBD1. The germline V gene has CDR1 SGHNT and CDR2 YYREEE (reference sequence). The ends lost 4 bases at V and 10 bases at J; junction bases unmatched: 7. The length of the CDR3 is 14 residues.

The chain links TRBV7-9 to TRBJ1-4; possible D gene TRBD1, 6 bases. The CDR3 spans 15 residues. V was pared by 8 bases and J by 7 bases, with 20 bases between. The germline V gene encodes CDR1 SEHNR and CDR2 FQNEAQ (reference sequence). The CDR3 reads CASGRVTGAGEKLFF. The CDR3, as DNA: TGTGCCAGCGGTCGGGTAACGGGGGCCGGTGAAAAACTGTTTTTT.